This T cell receptor (beta chain) was retrieved from a study of cytomegalovirus exposure and HLA in healthy donors. Across the study: Drawn from HLA-typed donors, about 85 million unique TCRs were held in an early data release.

This clone was found a few times. The antigen is undetermined. The study, taken as a whole, reports: HLA alleles showed associations with some 17,000 TCR beta sequences in a later analysis, at a 0.05 false discovery rate. Among TCR beta chains, those listed as cytomegalovirus-associated numbered some 160.

PCR used 60 Vbeta primers and 13 Jbeta primers. Assay: immunoSEQ multiplex PCR; the TCRdb copy retains only in-frame clones and omits some. The sample lists about 200,000 clones, roughly 82% occurring once. From germline, CDR1 is SEHNR and CDR2 FQNEAQ (reference sequence). V lost 5 bases to trimming and J lost 3 bases, with 14 bases between them. The CDR3 sequence is 15 residues long. Input material: PBMCs. V is TRBV7-9 and J is TRBJ2-1, with a weak D call TRBD2 (6 bases). This clonotype was sampled from a middle-aged man in good health and CMV-seropositive. The CDR3 here is CASSPPLAIYNEQFF. The CDR3 bases are TGTGCCAGCAGCCCCCCCCTAGCGATCTACAATGAGCAGTTCTTC.